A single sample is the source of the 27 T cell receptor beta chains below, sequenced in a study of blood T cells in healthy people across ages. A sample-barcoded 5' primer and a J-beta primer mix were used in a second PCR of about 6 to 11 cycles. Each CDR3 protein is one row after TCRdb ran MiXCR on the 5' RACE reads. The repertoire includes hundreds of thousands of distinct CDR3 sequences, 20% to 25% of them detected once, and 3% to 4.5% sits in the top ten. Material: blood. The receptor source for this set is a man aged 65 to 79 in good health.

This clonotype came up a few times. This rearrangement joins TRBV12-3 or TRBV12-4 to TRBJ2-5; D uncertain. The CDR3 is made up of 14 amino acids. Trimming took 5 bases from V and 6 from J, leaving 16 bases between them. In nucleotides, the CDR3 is TGTGCCAGCAGTCCTGATGGGCTAGACAAGACCCAGTACTTC. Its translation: CASSPDGLDKTQYF.

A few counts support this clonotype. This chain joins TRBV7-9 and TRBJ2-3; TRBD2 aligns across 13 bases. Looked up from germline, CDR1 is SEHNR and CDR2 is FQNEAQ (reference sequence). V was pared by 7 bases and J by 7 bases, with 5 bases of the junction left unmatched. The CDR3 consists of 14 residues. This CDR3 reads CASKGLAGVNTQYF. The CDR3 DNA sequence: TGTGCCAGCAAAGGACTAGCGGGAGTAAATACGCAGTATTTT.

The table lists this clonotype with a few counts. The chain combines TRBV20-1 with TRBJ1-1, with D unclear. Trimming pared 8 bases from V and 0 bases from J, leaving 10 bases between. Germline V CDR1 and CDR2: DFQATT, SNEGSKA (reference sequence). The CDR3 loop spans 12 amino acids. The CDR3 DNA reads TGCAGTCCCAATGGGGTGAACACTGAAGCTTTCTTT. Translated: CSPNGVNTEAFF.

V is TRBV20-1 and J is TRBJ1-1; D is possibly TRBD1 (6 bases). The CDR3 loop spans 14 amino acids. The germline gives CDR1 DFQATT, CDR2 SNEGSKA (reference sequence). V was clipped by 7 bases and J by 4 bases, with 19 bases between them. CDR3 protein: CSVWGRGTGTEAFF. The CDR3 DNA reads TGCAGTGTTTGGGGCAGGGGAACAGGCACTGAAGCTTTCTTT.

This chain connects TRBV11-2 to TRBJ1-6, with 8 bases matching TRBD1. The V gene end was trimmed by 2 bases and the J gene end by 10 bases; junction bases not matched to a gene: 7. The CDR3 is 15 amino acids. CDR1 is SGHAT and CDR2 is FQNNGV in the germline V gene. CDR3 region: CASSLPARGQSPLHF. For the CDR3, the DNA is TGTGCCAGCAGCTTACCGGCCAGGGGGCAATCACCCCTCCACTTT.

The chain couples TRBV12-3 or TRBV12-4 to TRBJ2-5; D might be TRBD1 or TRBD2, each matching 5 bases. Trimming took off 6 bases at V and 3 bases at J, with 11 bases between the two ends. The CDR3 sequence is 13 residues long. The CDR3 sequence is CASSGTIKETQYF. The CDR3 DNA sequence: TGTGCCAGCAGCGGGACGATTAAAGAGACCCAGTACTTC.

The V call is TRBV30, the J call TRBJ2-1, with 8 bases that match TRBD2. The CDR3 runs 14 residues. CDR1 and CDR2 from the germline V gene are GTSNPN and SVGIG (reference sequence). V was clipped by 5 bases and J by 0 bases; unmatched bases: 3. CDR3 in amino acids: CAWGGGSSYNEQFF. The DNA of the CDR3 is TGTGCCTGGGGCGGGGGGAGCTCCTACAATGAGCAGTTCTTC.

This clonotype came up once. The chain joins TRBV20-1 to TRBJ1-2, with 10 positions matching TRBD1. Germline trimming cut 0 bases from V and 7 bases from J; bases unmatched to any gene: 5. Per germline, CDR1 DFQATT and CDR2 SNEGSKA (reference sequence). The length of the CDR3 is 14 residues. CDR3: CSARDTDRGRGYTF. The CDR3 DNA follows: TGCAGTGCTAGAGACACTGACAGGGGGCGTGGCTACACCTTC.

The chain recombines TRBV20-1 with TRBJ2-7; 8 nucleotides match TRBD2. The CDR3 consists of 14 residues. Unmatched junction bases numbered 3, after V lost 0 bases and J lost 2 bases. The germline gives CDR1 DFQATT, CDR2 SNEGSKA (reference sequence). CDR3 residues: CSARDTGLAYEQYF. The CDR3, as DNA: TGCAGTGCTAGAGATACGGGACTAGCCTACGAGCAGTACTTC.

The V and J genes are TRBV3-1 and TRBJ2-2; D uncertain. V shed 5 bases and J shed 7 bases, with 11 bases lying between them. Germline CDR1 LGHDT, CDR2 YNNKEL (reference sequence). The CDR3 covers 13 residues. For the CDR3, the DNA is TGTGCCAGCAGCGAGCTCGCGTTCGGGGAGCTGTTTTTT. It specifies CASSELAFGELFF. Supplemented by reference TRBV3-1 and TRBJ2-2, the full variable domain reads DTAVSQTPKYLVTQMGNDKSIKCEQNLGHDTMYWYKQDSKKFLKIMFSYNNKELIINETVPNRFSPKSPDKAHLNLHINSLELGDSAVYFCASSELAFGELFFGEGSRLTVL.

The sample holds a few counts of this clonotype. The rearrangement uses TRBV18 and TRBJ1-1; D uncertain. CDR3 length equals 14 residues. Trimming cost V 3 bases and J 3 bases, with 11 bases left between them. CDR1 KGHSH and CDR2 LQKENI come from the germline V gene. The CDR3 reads CASSPGIKDTEAFF. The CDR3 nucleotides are TGTGCCAGCTCACCCGGAATCAAGGACACTGAAGCTTTCTTT.

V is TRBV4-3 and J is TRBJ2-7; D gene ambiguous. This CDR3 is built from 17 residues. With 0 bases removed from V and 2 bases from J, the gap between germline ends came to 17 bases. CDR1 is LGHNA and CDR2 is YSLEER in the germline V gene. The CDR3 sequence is CASSQDRASRGPYEQYF. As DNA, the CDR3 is TGCGCCAGCAGCCAAGATAGGGCTAGTAGAGGCCCCTACGAGCAGTACTTC.

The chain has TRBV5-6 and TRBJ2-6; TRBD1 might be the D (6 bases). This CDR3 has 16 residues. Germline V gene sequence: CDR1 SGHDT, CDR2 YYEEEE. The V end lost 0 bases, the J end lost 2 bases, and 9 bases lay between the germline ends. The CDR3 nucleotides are TGTGCCAGCAGCTTGGACAACAGGGCTGGGGCCAACGTCCTGACTTTC. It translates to CASSLDNRAGANVLTF.

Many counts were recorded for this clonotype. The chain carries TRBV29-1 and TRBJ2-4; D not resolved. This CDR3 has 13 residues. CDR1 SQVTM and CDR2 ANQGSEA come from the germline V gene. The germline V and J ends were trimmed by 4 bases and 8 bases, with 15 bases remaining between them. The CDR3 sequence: CSVAENSGDIQYF. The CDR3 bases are TGCAGCGTTGCTGAGAACAGTGGGGACATTCAGTACTTC.

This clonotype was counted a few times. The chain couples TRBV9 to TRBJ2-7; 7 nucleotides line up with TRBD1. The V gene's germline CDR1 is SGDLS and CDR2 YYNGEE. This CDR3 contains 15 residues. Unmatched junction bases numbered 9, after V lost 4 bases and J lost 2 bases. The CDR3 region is CASSPGQDPTYEQYF. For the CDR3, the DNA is TGTGCCAGCAGCCCAGGACAGGACCCAACCTACGAGCAGTACTTC.

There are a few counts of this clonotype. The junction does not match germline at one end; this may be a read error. The CDR3 DNA reads as TGTGCCAGCAGTCCACTCAGGACAGAGCAAGAGACCCAGTGCTTC. Translation: CASSPLRTEQETQCF. The chain is built from TRBV6-2 or TRBV6-3 and TRBJ2-5, with D perhaps matching TRBD1 (6 bases). Per the germline V gene, CDR1 is MNHEY and CDR2 is SVGEGT. This CDR3 spans 15 amino acids.

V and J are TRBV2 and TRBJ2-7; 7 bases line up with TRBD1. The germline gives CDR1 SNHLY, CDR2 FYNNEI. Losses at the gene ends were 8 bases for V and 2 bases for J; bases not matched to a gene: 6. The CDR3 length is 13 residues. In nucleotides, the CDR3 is TGTGCCAGCGCCGGGACAGAGACCTACGAGCAGTACTTC. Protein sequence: CASAGTETYEQYF. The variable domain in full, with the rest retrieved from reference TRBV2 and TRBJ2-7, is EPEVTQTPSHQVTQMGQEVILRCVPISNHLYFYWYRQILGQKVEFLVSFYNNEISEKSEIFDDQFSVERPDGSNFTLKIRSTKLEDSAMYFCASAGTETYEQYFGPGTRLTVT.

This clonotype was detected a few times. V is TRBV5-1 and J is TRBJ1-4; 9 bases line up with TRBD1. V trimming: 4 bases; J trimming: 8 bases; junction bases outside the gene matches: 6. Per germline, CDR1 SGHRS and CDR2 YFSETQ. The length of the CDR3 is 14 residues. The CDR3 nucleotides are TGCGCCAGCAGCGGGACAGGGAGTGGAGAAAAACTGTTTTTT. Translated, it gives CASSGTGSGEKLFF.

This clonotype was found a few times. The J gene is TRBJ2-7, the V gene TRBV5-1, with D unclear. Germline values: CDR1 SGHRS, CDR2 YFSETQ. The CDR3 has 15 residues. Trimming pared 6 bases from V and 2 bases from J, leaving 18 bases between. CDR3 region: CASMSEGIGPYEQYF. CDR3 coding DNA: TGCGCCAGCATGTCCGAAGGTATCGGACCCTACGAGCAGTACTTC.

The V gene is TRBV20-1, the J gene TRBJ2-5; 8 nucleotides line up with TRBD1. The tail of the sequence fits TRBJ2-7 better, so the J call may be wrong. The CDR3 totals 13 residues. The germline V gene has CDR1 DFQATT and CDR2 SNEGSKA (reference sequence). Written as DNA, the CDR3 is TGCAGTGCTTTCCGGACAGGGTCCTACGAGCAGTACTTC. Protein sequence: CSAFRTGSYEQYF.

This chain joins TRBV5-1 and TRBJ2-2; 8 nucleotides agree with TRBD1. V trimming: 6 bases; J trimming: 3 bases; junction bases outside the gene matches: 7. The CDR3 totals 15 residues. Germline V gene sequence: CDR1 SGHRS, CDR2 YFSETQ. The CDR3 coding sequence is TGCGCCAGCACAGGGGGCATGTGGGACACCGGGGAGCTGTTTTTT. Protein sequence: CASTGGMWDTGELFF.

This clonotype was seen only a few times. CDR3 nucleotides: TGTGCCAGCAGCCAAGGAGACGGGGGAAGCTCCTACAATGAGCAGTTCTTC. Translating gives CASSQGDGGSSYNEQFF. The rearrangement uses TRBV4-2 and TRBJ2-1; D is perhaps TRBD2 (6 bases). With 1 base removed from V and 0 bases from J, the gap between germline ends came to 13 bases. The germline V gene encodes CDR1 LGHNA and CDR2 YNFKEQ. The CDR3 runs to 17 residues.

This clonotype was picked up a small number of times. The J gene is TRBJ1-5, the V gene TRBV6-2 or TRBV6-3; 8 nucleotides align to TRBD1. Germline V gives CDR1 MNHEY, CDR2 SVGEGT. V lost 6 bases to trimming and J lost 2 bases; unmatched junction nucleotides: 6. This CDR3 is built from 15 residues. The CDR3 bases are TGTGCCAGCAGCCAGGGACAGGCGGGCAATCAGCCCCAGCATTTT. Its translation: CASSQGQAGNQPQHF.

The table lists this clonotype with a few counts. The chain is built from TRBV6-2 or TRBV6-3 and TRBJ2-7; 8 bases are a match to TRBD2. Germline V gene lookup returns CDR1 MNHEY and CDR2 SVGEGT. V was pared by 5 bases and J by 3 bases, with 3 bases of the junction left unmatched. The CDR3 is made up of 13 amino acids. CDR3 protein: CASSKRESYEQYF. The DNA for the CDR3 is TGTGCCAGCAGTAAGCGGGAGAGCTACGAGCAGTACTTC.

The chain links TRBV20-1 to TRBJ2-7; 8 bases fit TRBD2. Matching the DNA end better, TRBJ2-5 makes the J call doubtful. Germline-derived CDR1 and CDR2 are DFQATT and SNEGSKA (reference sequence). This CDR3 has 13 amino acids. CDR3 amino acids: CSASREAKETQYF. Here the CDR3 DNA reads TGCAGTGCTTCGCGGGAGGCAAAAGAGACCCAGTACTTC.

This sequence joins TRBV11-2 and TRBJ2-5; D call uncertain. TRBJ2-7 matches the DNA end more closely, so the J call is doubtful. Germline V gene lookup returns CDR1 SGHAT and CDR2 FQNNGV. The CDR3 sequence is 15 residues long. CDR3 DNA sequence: TGTGCCAGCAGCCAAACCCCCAGGTTTTCCTACGAGCAGTACTTC. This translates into CASSQTPRFSYEQYF.

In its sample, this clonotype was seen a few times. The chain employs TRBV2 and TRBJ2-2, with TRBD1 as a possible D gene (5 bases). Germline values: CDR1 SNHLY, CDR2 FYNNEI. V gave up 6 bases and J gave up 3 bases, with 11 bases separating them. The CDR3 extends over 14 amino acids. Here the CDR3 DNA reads TGTGCCAGCAGATACTCCAGGGACACCGGGGAGCTGTTTTTT. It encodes CASRYSRDTGELFF.